This T cell receptor beta chain was recorded in a study of shared clonotypes between healthy human individuals. Findings of the study overall: The rarefaction results pointed to incomplete sorted-subset sequencing despite large depth.

Over several immunoSEQ plates, each subset's genomic DNA was distributed in even portions. Method: immunoSEQ multiplex PCR; TCRdb's copy keeps in-frame clones and lacks some. The sample yields 2 million to 3 million clones, under 95% seen once. In the case of this clone: What it binds is not known.

Participating donors were healthy, HIV-negative adults free of recent acute infections or vaccinations. The specimen was naive CD4+ T cells from PBMCs. The sample's subset: CD45RA+ positively selected. This sequence originates from a young man in good health. Some clones in this sample may be carry-over from other donors' samples.

As DNA, the CDR3 is TGCGCCAGCAGCTTGGGGGACGTGGTCTACGAGCAGTACTTC. It codes for CASSLGDVVYEQYF. This sequence joins TRBV5-1 and TRBJ2-7; D may correspond to TRBD1 or TRBD2 (5 bases each). Germline lookup yields CDR1 SGHRS and CDR2 YFSETQ. CDR3 length: 14 amino acids. Trimming removed 0 bases from V and 3 bases from J, with 10 bases in between.